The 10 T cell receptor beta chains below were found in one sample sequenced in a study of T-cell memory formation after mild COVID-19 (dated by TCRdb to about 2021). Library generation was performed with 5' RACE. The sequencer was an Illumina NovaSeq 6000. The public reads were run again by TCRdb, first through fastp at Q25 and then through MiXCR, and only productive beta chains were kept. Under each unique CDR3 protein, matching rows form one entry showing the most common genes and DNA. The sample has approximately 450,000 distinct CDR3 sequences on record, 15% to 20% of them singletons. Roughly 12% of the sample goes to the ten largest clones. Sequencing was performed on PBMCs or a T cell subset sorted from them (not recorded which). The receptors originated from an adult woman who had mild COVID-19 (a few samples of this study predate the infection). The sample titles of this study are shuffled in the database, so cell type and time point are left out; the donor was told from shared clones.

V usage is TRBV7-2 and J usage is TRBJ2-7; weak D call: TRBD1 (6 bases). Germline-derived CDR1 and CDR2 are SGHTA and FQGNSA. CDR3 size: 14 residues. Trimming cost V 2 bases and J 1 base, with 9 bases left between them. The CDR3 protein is CASSLHTGSYEQYF. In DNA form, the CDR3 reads TGTGCCAGCAGCTTACACACAGGGTCCTACGAGCAGTACTTC. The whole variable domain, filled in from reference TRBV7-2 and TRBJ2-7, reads GAGVSQSPSNKVTEKGKDVELRCDPISGHTALYWYRQSLGQGLEFLIYFQGNSAPDKSGLPSDRFSAERTGGSVSTLTIQRTQQEDSAVYLCASSLHTGSYEQYFGPGTRLTVT.

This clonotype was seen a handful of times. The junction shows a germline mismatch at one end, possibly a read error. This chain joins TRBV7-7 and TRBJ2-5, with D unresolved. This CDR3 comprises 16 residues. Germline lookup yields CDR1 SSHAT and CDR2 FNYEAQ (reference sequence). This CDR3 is CASSSGRRTNQETQYF. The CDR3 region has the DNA TGTGCTAGCAGCTCGGGTCGACGGACCAACCAAGAGACCCAGTACTTC.

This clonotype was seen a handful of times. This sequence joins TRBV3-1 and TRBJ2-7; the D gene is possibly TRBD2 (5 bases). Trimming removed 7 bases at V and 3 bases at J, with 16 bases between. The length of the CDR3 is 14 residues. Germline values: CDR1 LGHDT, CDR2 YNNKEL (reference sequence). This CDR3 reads CASNSRGRIYEQYF. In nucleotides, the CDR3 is TGTGCCAGCAATTCGCGAGGGCGGATCTACGAGCAGTACTTC.

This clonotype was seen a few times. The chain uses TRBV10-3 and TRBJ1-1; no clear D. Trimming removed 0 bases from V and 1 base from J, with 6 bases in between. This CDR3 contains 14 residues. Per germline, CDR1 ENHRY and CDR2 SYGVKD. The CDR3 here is CAISESQTNTEAFF. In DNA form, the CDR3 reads TGTGCCATCAGTGAGTCACAGACGAACACTGAAGCTTTCTTT.

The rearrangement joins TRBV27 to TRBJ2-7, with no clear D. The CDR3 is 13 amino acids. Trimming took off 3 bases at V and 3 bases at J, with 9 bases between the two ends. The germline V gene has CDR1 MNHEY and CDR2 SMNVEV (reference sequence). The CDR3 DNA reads TGTGCCAGCAGTTTGAGCAGAAACTACGAGCAGTACTTC. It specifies CASSLSRNYEQYF.

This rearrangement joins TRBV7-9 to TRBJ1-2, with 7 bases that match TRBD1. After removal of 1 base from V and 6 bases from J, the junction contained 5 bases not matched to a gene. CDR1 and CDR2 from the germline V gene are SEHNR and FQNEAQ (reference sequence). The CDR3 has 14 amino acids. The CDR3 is CASSLGQGDNGYTF. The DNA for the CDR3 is TGTGCCAGCAGCTTAGGACAGGGTGATAATGGCTACACCTTC. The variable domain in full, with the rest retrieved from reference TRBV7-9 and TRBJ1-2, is DTGVSQNPRHKITKRGQNVTFRCDPISEHNRLYWYRQTLGQGPEFLTYFQNEAQLEKSRLLSDRFSAERPKGSFSTLEIQRTEQGDSAMYLCASSLGQGDNGYTFGSGTRLTVV.

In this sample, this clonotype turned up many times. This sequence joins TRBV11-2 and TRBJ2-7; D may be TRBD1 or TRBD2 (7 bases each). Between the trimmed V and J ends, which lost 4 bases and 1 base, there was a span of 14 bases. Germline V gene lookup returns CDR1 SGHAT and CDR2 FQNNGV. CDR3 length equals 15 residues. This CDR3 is CASSSAGQPSYEQYF. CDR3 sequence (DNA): TGTGCCAGCAGCTCAGCGGGACAGCCTTCCTACGAGCAGTACTTC.

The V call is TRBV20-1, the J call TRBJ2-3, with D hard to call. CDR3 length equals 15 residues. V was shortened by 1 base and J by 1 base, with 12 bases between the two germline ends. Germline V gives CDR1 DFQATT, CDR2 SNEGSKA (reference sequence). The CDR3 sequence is CSARGIFKGTDTQYF. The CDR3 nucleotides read TGCAGTGCTAGAGGAATCTTCAAGGGCACAGATACGCAGTATTTT.

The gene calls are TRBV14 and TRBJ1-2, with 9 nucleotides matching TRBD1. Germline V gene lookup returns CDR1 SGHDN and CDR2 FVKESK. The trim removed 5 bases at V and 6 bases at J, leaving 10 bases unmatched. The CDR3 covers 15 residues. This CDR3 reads CASSAGTGYRNGYTF. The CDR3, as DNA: TGTGCCAGCAGCGCAGGGACAGGGTATCGGAATGGCTACACCTTC.

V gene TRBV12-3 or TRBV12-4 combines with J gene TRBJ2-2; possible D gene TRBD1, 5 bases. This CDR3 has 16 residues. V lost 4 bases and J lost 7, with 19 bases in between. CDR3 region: CASSSPSGWADGELFF. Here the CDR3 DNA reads TGTGCCAGCAGTTCGCCCTCAGGGTGGGCGGACGGGGAGCTGTTTTTT.